This T cell receptor (beta chain) was obtained from a study of T cell responses to AZD1222 COVID-19 vaccine. The data were produced by immunoSEQ multiplex PCR, yet TCRdb's version contains in-frame clones alone and is incomplete. The sample contains roughly 92,000 clones, roughly nine tenths of which appear only once. In the case of this clone: What it recognizes is unknown.

The germline CDR1 and CDR2 sequences are SGHAT and FQNNGV. The CDR3 spans 16 residues. V lost 1 base, J lost 0 bases, and 3 bases stayed unmatched. Findings of the study overall: Unmutated variant regions reportedly attract nearly half of all spike-specific TCRs. Donors, mostly white British, included more females; clonal diversity was possibly underestimated. Repertoires were sampled only after the peak T cell response. CD4 TCRs covered the whole spike, strongest at regions 160-218 and 743-854.

The sample was peripheral blood, taken 28 days after the second AZD1222 dose. This receptor was taken from an adult who received the AZD1222 COVID-19 vaccine. The chain employs TRBV11-2 and TRBJ1-3; TRBD1 matches 7 bases. The CDR3 DNA sequence: TGTGCCAGCAGCTTAGGGGACAGCCGCTCTGGAAACACCATATATTTT. Its translation: CASSLGDSRSGNTIYF.